These T cell receptor beta chains were read from a single sample in a study of OX40 agonist ivuxolimab in advanced cancers. This table comes from immunoSEQ multiplex PCR, and its TCRdb copy is limited to in-frame clones, with some not included. Altogether roughly 2,700 clones are present, 65% to 80% being singletons, with the ten largest covering roughly a fifth. The sequencing used CD4+ or CD8+ T cells sorted from blood, collected in a trial of the OX40 agonist ivuxolimab. These receptor sequences come from an adult with an advanced solid tumor such as melanoma, head and neck, liver or kidney cancer. The CDR3 runs from the conserved cysteine through the conserved F or W. The order of the fields is D gene, V gene, J gene, clone size, CDR3 protein, CDR3 DNA. The D gene is left open where the match is weak. Only some rows state a clone size, as once, few, many or a class for expanded clones.

>-|TRBV7-8|TRBJ2-1|once
CASSLARRGSYNEQFF
TGTGCCAGCAGCTTAGCGCGAAGGGGCTCCTACAATGAGCAGTTCTTC
>-|TRBV6-1|TRBJ1-5|few
CASSENQPQHF
TGTGCCAGCAGTGAAAATCAGCCCCAGCATTTT
>TRBD1|TRBV27|TRBJ2-5|-
CASKEDRGVETQYF
TGTGCCAGCAAAGAGGACAGGGGAGTTGAGACCCAGTACTTC
>TRBD1|TRBV11-3|TRBJ1-2|-
CASSQAGTGKGYGYTF
TGTGCCAGCAGCCAAGCTGGGACAGGGAAGGGCTATGGCTACACCTTC
>-|TRBV7-9|TRBJ2-7|-
CASSLAGGPSSYEQYF
TGTGCCAGCAGCTTAGCGGGGGGTCCGAGCTCCTACGAGCAGTACTTC
>-|TRBV4-3|TRBJ1-1|once
CASSQERGVNTEAFF
TGCGCCAGCAGCCAAGAAAGGGGAGTGAACACTGAAGCTTTCTTT
>-|TRBV29-1|TRBJ1-3|-
CSVEDEGFSGNTIYF
TGCAGCGTTGAAGATGAAGGGTTCTCTGGAAACACCATATATTTT
>TRBD2|TRBV9|TRBJ2-3|once
CASSPSGSSDTQYF
TGTGCCAGCAGCCCTAGCGGGAGCTCAGATACGCAGTATTTT
>TRBD2|TRBV13|TRBJ2-1|-
CASSPTSGSIYNEQFF
TGTGCCAGCAGCCCGACTAGCGGGAGTATCTACAATGAGCAGTTCTTC
>TRBD1|TRBV5-6|TRBJ1-2|-
CASSLLIGQGIYGYTF
TGTGCCAGCAGCTTGTTGATTGGACAGGGAATCTATGGCTACACCTTC
>TRBD2|TRBV13|TRBJ2-1|-
CASSLWGEAGGPVNEQFF
TGTGCCAGCAGCTTATGGGGGGAAGCGGGAGGGCCTGTCAATGAGCAGTTCTTC
>-|TRBV4-3|TRBJ1-2|-
CASSQTPAASNGYTF
TGCGCCAGCAGCCAGACCCCCGCGGCCTCGAATGGCTACACCTTC
>TRBD1|TRBV10-3|TRBJ1-5|-
CAISTQGASGQPQHF
TGTGCCATCAGTACACAGGGGGCGAGCGGTCAGCCCCAGCATTTT
>-|TRBV7-9|TRBJ2-7|once
CASSLGGQSSYEQYF
TGTGCCAGCAGCTTAGGTGGACAGAGTTCCTACGAGCAGTACTTC
>TRBD1|TRBV7-9|TRBJ2-1|-
CASSLAFRDRENNEQFF
TGTGCCAGCAGCTTAGCGTTCCGGGACAGGGAGAACAATGAGCAGTTCTTC
>TRBD1|TRBV7-9|TRBJ1-2|-
CASSPTGQNYGYTF
TGTGCCAGCAGCCCTACGGGACAGAACTATGGCTACACCTTC
>-|TRBV28|TRBJ2-7|once
CASSFPPDRGGEYF
TGTGCCAGCAGTTTCCCCCCCGACAGGGGAGGGGAGTACTTC
>TRBD1|TRBV7-9|TRBJ2-1|-
CASRPGTASSYNEQFF
TGTGCCAGCAGGCCCGGGACAGCGAGCTCCTACAATGAGCAGTTCTTC
>TRBD1|TRBV9|TRBJ2-2|few
CASNSGGTGTGELFF
TGTGCCAGCAACAGTGGGGGGACAGGGACCGGGGAGCTGTTTTTT
>TRBD2|TRBV9|TRBJ2-2|-
CASSVAAYPGLADTGELFF
TGTGCCAGCAGCGTAGCCGCTTACCCGGGACTAGCGGACACCGGGGAGCTGTTTTTT
>-|TRBV6-1|TRBJ2-3|-
CASSDLGQSTDTQYF
TGTGCCAGCAGTGATCTAGGGCAGAGCACAGATACGCAGTATTTT
>-|TRBV9|TRBJ2-3|-
CASSVGEDPDTQYF
TGTGCCAGCAGCGTAGGCGAGGACCCAGATACGCAGTATTTT
>TRBD1|TRBV10-3|TRBJ1-2|-
CAISGQGSYGYTF
TGTGCCATCAGTGGACAGGGTAGTTATGGCTACACCTTC
>-|TRBV4-1|TRBJ2-7|-
CASSQEGPPRPYEQYF
TGCGCCAGCAGCCAAGAGGGGCCCCCAAGGCCCTACGAGCAGTACTTC
>-|TRBV18|TRBJ2-7|few
CASSQGQGNYYEQYF
TGTGCCAGCTCACAAGGTCAGGGGAATTACTACGAGCAGTACTTC
>TRBD1|TRBV27|TRBJ1-2|-
CASRLGQGNGYTF
TGTGCCAGCAGGCTCGGACAGGGAAATGGCTACACCTTC
>-|TRBV27|TRBJ2-1|-
CASSLWDGANEQFF
TGTGCCAGCAGTTTATGGGATGGAGCGAATGAGCAGTTCTTC
>-|TRBV7-9|TRBJ2-1|-
CASSPSGGRFYNEQFF
TGTGCCAGCAGCCCGTCTGGCGGGCGGTTCTACAATGAGCAGTTCTTC
>-|TRBV7-9|TRBJ1-1|-
CASSISPGGGMNTEAFF
TGTGCCAGCAGCATCTCACCCGGCGGGGGTATGAACACTGAAGCTTTCTTT
>-|TRBV7-9|TRBJ1-1|few
CASSSNPNTEAFF
TGTGCCAGCAGCTCCAATCCGAACACTGAAGCTTTCTTT
>TRBD1|TRBV14|TRBJ1-2|-
CASSQRTGGSGYTF
TGTGCCAGCAGCCAACGGACAGGAGGAAGTGGCTACACCTTC
>TRBD1|TRBV4-1|TRBJ2-7|-
CASSQENRGMYEQYF
TGCGCCAGCAGCCAAGAGAACAGGGGCATGTACGAGCAGTACTTC
>-|TRBV27|TRBJ1-1|-
CASSFGGPRAEAFF
TGTGCCAGCAGTTTCGGAGGGCCAAGGGCTGAAGCTTTCTTT
>-|TRBV5-5|TRBJ2-4|-
CASSLTGGQNIQYF
TGTGCCAGCAGCTTGACAGGTGGGCAAAACATTCAGTACTTC
>-|TRBV21-1|TRBJ1-5|-
CASSKKLGRAGNQPQHF
TGTGCCAGCAGCAAAAAACTGGGGAGGGCTGGCAATCAGCCCCAGCATTTT
>TRBD1|TRBV4-1|TRBJ2-5|-
CASSQARGRETQYF
TGCGCCAGCAGCCAAGCTAGGGGGCGAGAGACCCAGTACTTC
>-|TRBV4-3|TRBJ2-1|-
CASSPGTAFSSYNEQFF
TGCGCCAGCAGCCCTGGGACGGCCTTTAGCTCCTACAATGAGCAGTTCTTC
>-|TRBV19|TRBJ1-6|-
CASSIGGAGLAPLHF
TGTGCCAGTAGTATAGGGGGCGCGGGGCTGGCACCCCTCCACTTT
>TRBD2|TRBV5-4|TRBJ2-1|-
CASSPRTSGAEQFF
TGTGCCAGCAGCCCACGGACTAGCGGGGCTGAGCAGTTCTTC
>-|TRBV27|TRBJ2-1|-
CASSLESSAYNEQFF
TGTGCCAGCAGTCTGGAATCTAGCGCCTACAATGAGCAGTTCTTC
>TRBD2|TRBV9|TRBJ2-1|few
CASSDSTSGSSYNEQFF
TGTGCCAGCAGCGACAGTACCAGCGGGAGCTCCTACAATGAGCAGTTCTTC
>-|TRBV5-5|TRBJ1-2|-
CASSLLVRDYGYTF
TGTGCCAGCAGCTTGTTGGTTAGGGATTATGGCTACACCTTC